The 25 T cell receptor beta chains listed next were all sequenced from one sample in a study of shared clonotypes between healthy human individuals. TCRdb's copy holds only in-frame clones and misses some; the assay was immunoSEQ multiplex PCR. This sample carries some 350,000 clones, around 74% of them seen once, and the ten largest clones take about 9.4%. The sample comprised memory CD4+ T cells sorted from blood. The subset here: CD45RA-negative fraction. The receptors were sampled from a man younger than 40 in good health.

Only a few counts were recorded for this clone. The chain is built from TRBV29-1 and TRBJ2-7; 10 bases are a match to TRBD2. The CDR3 runs 13 residues. The trim removed 7 bases at V and 2 bases at J, leaving 5 bases unmatched. Germline V CDR1 and CDR2: SQVTM, ANQGSEA. CDR3 amino acids: CSAVAGGTYEQYF. The CDR3 nucleotides read TGCAGCGCAGTAGCGGGAGGAACCTACGAGCAGTACTTC.

The chain uses TRBV5-1 and TRBJ2-5; weak D call: TRBD2 (6 bases). V gave up 4 bases and J gave up 4 bases, with 11 bases separating them. CDR1 SGHRS and CDR2 YFSETQ come from the germline V gene. This CDR3 has 13 amino acids. CDR3 sequence: CASSVQGGETQYF. DNA of the CDR3: TGCGCCAGCAGCGTTCAGGGAGGAGAGACCCAGTACTTC.

The genes are TRBV5-6 and TRBJ1-5, with TRBD1 matching over 9 bases. CDR1 is SGHDT and CDR2 is YYEEEE in the germline V gene. The CDR3 totals 15 residues. Trimming at V came to 4 bases and at J to 1 base, leaving 3 bases not matched to a gene. The CDR3 DNA reads TGTGCCAGCAGCCTCACAGGGGGCAGCAATCAGCCCCAGCATTTT. This sequence encodes CASSLTGGSNQPQHF.

The V call is TRBV6-1, the J call TRBJ2-7; D possibly corresponds to TRBD2 (6 bases). V was trimmed by 6 bases and J by 1 base, leaving 13 bases between them. The germline gives CDR1 MNHNS, CDR2 SASEGT. The length of the CDR3 is 14 residues. The CDR3 here is CASRAMEGSYEQYF. Written as DNA, the CDR3 is TGTGCCAGCAGGGCGATGGAGGGATCCTACGAGCAGTACTTC.

This clone has only a few counts. The gene calls are TRBV7-2 and TRBJ1-1; tentative D call: TRBD1 (6 bases). Germline-derived CDR1 and CDR2 are SGHTA and FQGNSA. Trimming took 5 bases from V and 0 from J, leaving 13 bases between them. The CDR3 consists of 15 residues. CDR3 sequence (DNA): TGTGCCAGCAGCATATTAGGGGGAATGAACACTGAAGCTTTCTTT. This encodes CASSILGGMNTEAFF.

This chain uses TRBV11-3 with TRBJ2-1, with 9 positions matching TRBD2. The CDR3 runs 14 residues. V gave up 5 bases and J gave up 7 bases; unmatched junction bases: 6. From germline, CDR1 is SGHNT and CDR2 YENEEA. CDR3 amino acids: CASSPRLAANEQFF. CDR3 bases: TGTGCCAGCAGCCCGAGACTAGCGGCAAATGAGCAGTTCTTC.

V is TRBV4-1 and J is TRBJ2-3; D may be TRBD1 (5 bases). V lost 4 bases, J lost 6 bases, and 23 bases lay in between. The CDR3 consists of 17 residues. Germline V CDR1 and CDR2: MGHRA, YSYEKL. CDR3 coding DNA: TGCGCCAGCAGCCCCATTGGGTTAGGTCAGGGATTCGATACGCAGTATTTT. This sequence encodes CASSPIGLGQGFDTQYF.

The V call is TRBV5-4, the J call TRBJ2-3; D is unresolved. Between the trimmed V and J ends, which lost 5 bases and 1 base, there was a span of 11 bases. Germline V lookup: CDR1 SGHNT, CDR2 YYREEE (reference sequence). The CDR3 covers 14 residues. CDR3 amino acids: CASRDAWGTDTQYF. The CDR3, as DNA: TGTGCCAGCAGGGACGCCTGGGGCACAGATACGCAGTATTTT.

This clone was detected a few times. The chain has TRBV7-9 and TRBJ1-5; 7 positions match TRBD1. The ends lost 3 bases at V and 8 bases at J; junction bases unmatched: 4. The CDR3 loop spans 13 amino acids. Germline CDR1 reads SEHNR; CDR2 reads FQNEAQ (reference sequence). The CDR3 sequence: CASSLAGGKPQHF. CDR3 nucleotides: TGTGCCAGCAGCTTGGCAGGGGGTAAGCCCCAGCATTTT. Variable domain in full (rest from reference TRBV7-9 and TRBJ1-5): DTGVSQNPRHKITKRGQNVTFRCDPISEHNRLYWYRQTLGQGPEFLTYFQNEAQLEKSRLLSDRFSAERPKGSFSTLEIQRTEQGDSAMYLCASSLAGGKPQHFGDGTRLSIL.

This clone has only a few counts. The V and J genes are TRBV4-1 and TRBJ2-5; 9 bases map to TRBD2. Germline assignment: CDR1 MGHRA and CDR2 YSYEKL. J lost 1 base, V lost 4 bases, and 10 bases had no gene match. CDR3 length: 17 amino acids. CDR3 sequence: CASSPTAGGIPQETQYF. The CDR3 coding sequence is TGCGCCAGCAGCCCTACGGCGGGAGGGATACCCCAAGAGACCCAGTACTTC.

The chain links TRBV11-2 to TRBJ2-1; D not certain. This CDR3 is 11 amino acids long. Per germline, CDR1 SGHAT and CDR2 FQNNGV. Trimming took off 1 base at V and 9 bases at J, with 4 bases between the two ends. The CDR3 sequence: CASSLAAEQFF. DNA of the CDR3: TGTGCCAGCAGCTTAGCTGCTGAGCAGTTCTTC.

V is TRBV7-9 and J is TRBJ2-5; no clear D gene. CDR3 length equals 13 residues. The germline gives CDR1 SEHNR, CDR2 FQNEAQ (reference sequence). Trimming took off 4 bases at V and 5 bases at J, with 11 bases between the two ends. The CDR3 DNA sequence: TGTGCCAGCAGCTCCATAGGGCTCGAGACCCAGTACTTC. Protein sequence: CASSSIGLETQYF.

The V gene is TRBV5-5, the J gene TRBJ2-5; TRBD2 matches 7 bases. The germline V gene has CDR1 SGHKS and CDR2 YYEKEE (reference sequence). V dropped 6 bases and J dropped 3; count of bases not matched to a gene: 14. The CDR3 runs 16 residues. The CDR3 DNA reads as TGTGCCAGCAACACCCTGCTGGGGCTAGCGGAAGAGACCCAGTACTTC. Protein product: CASNTLLGLAEETQYF.

The chain joins TRBV11-3 to TRBJ2-3; TRBD2 might be the D (6 bases). Germline-derived CDR1 and CDR2 are SGHNT and YENEEA. The CDR3 totals 13 residues. V lost 5 bases, J lost 6 bases, and 12 bases lay in between. For the CDR3, the DNA is TGTGCCAGCAGCCGGACGGGGGTGGATACGCAGTATTTT. This translates into CASSRTGVDTQYF. The whole variable domain, remainder taken from reference TRBV11-3 and TRBJ2-3, is EAGVVQSPRYKIIEKKQPVAFWCNPISGHNTLYWYLQNLGQGPELLIRYENEEAVDDSQLPKDRFSAERLKGVDSTLKIQPAELGDSAVYLCASSRTGVDTQYFGPGTRLTVL.

V gene TRBV7-4 combines with J gene TRBJ2-7; no reliable D call. The CDR3 is made up of 12 amino acids. Germline values: CDR1 SGHVT, CDR2 SQSDAQ. V was trimmed by 1 base and J by 7 bases, leaving 8 bases between them. CDR3 sequence: CASSLVLREQYF. The DNA for the CDR3 is TGTGCCAGCAGCTTAGTCCTCAGGGAGCAGTACTTC.

This clone was recorded only once. The gene calls are TRBV19 and TRBJ2-6; D uncertain. Trimming pared 5 bases from V and 2 bases from J, leaving 4 bases between. The CDR3 has 13 residues. Germline V gives CDR1 LNHDA, CDR2 SQIVND (reference sequence). The CDR3 bases are TGTGCCAGTAGTTCGACTGGGGCCAACGTCCTGACTTTC. Its translation is CASSSTGANVLTF.

In its sample, this clone was seen once. The rearrangement links TRBV5-6 to TRBJ2-3; no clear D gene. With 0 bases removed from V and 6 bases from J, the gap between germline ends came to 11 bases. The germline V gene has CDR1 SGHDT and CDR2 YYEEEE. This CDR3 is 14 amino acids long. The chain's CDR3 is CASSLDLSQDTQYF. The CDR3 DNA reads as TGTGCCAGCAGCTTGGACCTTAGCCAGGATACGCAGTATTTT.

V gene TRBV19 combines with J gene TRBJ2-2; D unresolved. Trimming took off 3 bases at V and 3 bases at J, with 17 bases between the two ends. Germline-derived CDR1 and CDR2 are LNHDA and SQIVND (reference sequence). The CDR3 runs 17 residues. The CDR3 loop is CASSIPAATYYTGELFF. As DNA, the CDR3 is TGTGCCAGTAGTATCCCCGCGGCAACATATTACACCGGGGAGCTGTTTTTT. Complete variable domain (other parts from reference TRBV19 and TRBJ2-2): DGGITQSPKYLFRKEGQNVTLSCEQNLNHDAMYWYRQDPGQGLRLIYYSQIVNDFQKGDIAEGYSVSREKKESFPLTVTSAQKNPTAFYLCASSIPAATYYTGELFFGEGSRLTVL.

This chain links TRBV6-4 with TRBJ2-1; 12 bases line up with TRBD2. Germline V CDR1 and CDR2: MRHNA, SNTAGT. The CDR3 is 14 amino acids. With 5 bases clipped from V and 6 bases from J, the junction kept 2 bases outside the gene matches. The CDR3: CASSRLAGANEQFF. In DNA, the CDR3 is TGTGCCAGCAGTCGACTAGCGGGGGCCAATGAGCAGTTCTTC.

The chain combines TRBV5-1 with TRBJ2-3; TRBD2 aligns across 8 bases. This CDR3 region has 16 residues. CDR1 is SGHRS and CDR2 is YFSETQ in the germline V gene. With V trimmed by 1 base and J by 1 base, 5 bases remained unmatched. CDR3 in amino acids: CASSLRPAGGTDTQYF. CDR3 coding DNA: TGCGCCAGCAGCTTGCGTCCAGCGGGAGGCACAGATACGCAGTATTTT.

The chain joins TRBV6-4 to TRBJ2-1; no firm D call. CDR1 MRHNA and CDR2 SNTAGT come from the germline V gene. The CDR3 extends over 14 amino acids. Trimming shortened V by 3 bases and J by 5 bases, and 11 bases separated the two germline ends. CDR3 sequence reads: CASSEKGSHNEQFF. CDR3 sequence (DNA): TGTGCCAGCAGTGAAAAGGGTTCGCACAATGAGCAGTTCTTC.

Here the CDR3 DNA reads TGTGCCAGCAGCCCCTTAAGACTACAAGACGGCACAGATACGCAGTATTTT. Protein sequence: CASSPLRLQDGTDTQYF. The chain joins TRBV7-6 to TRBJ2-3, with D perhaps TRBD2 (5 bases). Germline CDR1 reads SGHVS; CDR2 reads FNYEAQ. V was cut by 5 bases and J by 1 base, with 19 bases left in between. This CDR3 comprises 17 residues.

The V and J genes are TRBV5-4 and TRBJ2-1, with 12 bases fitting TRBD2. Trimming at V came to 4 bases and at J to 8 bases, leaving 10 bases not matched to a gene. Per the germline V gene, CDR1 is SGHNT and CDR2 is YYREEE (reference sequence). CDR3 size: 16 residues. CDR3 in DNA: TGTGCCAGCAGCACCCGACTAGCGGGAGATTTGGATGAGCAGTTCTTC. Residues: CASSTRLAGDLDEQFF.

The rearrangement links TRBV4-2 to TRBJ2-5; D may correspond to TRBD1 or TRBD2 (5 bases each). V was shortened by 4 bases and J by 5 bases, with 14 bases between the two germline ends. This CDR3 is built from 14 residues. Germline lookup yields CDR1 LGHNA and CDR2 YNFKEQ. CDR3 DNA: TGTGCCAGCAGCCCCGGGGCCCCCTACGAGACCCAGTACTTC. Amino acids: CASSPGAPYETQYF.

The chain uses TRBV7-9 and TRBJ2-7; no clear D. Trimming cost V 5 bases and J 4 bases, with 9 bases left between them. The CDR3 consists of 12 residues. Per germline, CDR1 SEHNR and CDR2 FQNEAQ (reference sequence). CDR3 loop: CASSQSWYEQYF. The CDR3 nucleotides read TGTGCCAGCAGCCAATCGTGGTACGAGCAGTACTTC.